The 32 T cell receptor beta chains below all came from one sample that was sequenced in a study of shared clonotypes between healthy human individuals. Method: immunoSEQ multiplex PCR; TCRdb's copy keeps in-frame clones and lacks some. The sample consists of 2 million to 2.5 million clones, under 97% of them appearing once. Source material: naive CD4+ T cells sorted from blood. Sample subset: CD45RA+ positively selected. Every receptor here comes from a young man in good health.

This clone was seen just once. V and J are TRBV5-1 and TRBJ1-6; TRBD1 matches at 7 bases. Germline V gene sequence: CDR1 SGHRS, CDR2 YFSETQ. CDR3 length: 15 amino acids. V lost 4 bases to trimming and J lost 7 bases; unmatched junction nucleotides: 8. Here the CDR3 DNA reads TGCGCCAGCAGCCCCTCCGACAGGGAAAATTCACCCCTCCACTTT. Its translation: CASSPSDRENSPLHF.

This rearrangement joins TRBV2 to TRBJ2-2; unclear D gene. Trimming left V 8 bases short and J 2 bases short, with 9 bases between. Germline values: CDR1 SNHLY, CDR2 FYNNEI. The CDR3 has 13 residues. CDR3 protein: CASSLLNTGELFF. The CDR3 region has the DNA TGTGCCAGCTCCCTCTTAAACACCGGGGAGCTGTTTTTT.

The genes are TRBV5-1 and TRBJ2-3, with a weak D call TRBD2 (6 bases). The CDR3 is made up of 17 amino acids. Germline values: CDR1 SGHRS, CDR2 YFSETQ. The V gene lost 1 base and the J gene lost 0 bases, with 15 bases spanning the gap. The CDR3 region has the DNA TGCGCCAGCAGCTTGTTATTGGCGGGACGAAGCACAGATACGCAGTATTTT. Its protein product is CASSLLLAGRSTDTQYF.

This rearrangement joins TRBV6-4 to TRBJ1-6, with TRBD1 as a possible D gene (6 bases). V shed 5 bases and J shed 7 bases, with 15 bases lying between them. The V gene's germline CDR1 is MRHNA and CDR2 SNTAGT. The CDR3 is 15 residues long. The CDR3, as DNA: TGTGCCAGCAGTTTAAACAGGGTTGGGAATTCACCCCTCCACTTT. Protein sequence: CASSLNRVGNSPLHF.

This clone has just one count. In the same sample, other DNA sequences code for this CDR3. The chain is built from TRBV5-1 and TRBJ1-1; D might be TRBD1 (5 bases). V dropped 1 base and J dropped 4 bases, with 8 bases sitting between them. This CDR3 contains 13 residues. Germline lookup yields CDR1 SGHRS and CDR2 YFSETQ. This chain's CDR3 is CASSLPGGTEAFF. As DNA, the CDR3 is TGCGCCAGCAGCTTGCCTGGGGGCACTGAAGCTTTCTTT.

This clone was seen more than once but under ten times. This sequence joins TRBV6-5 and TRBJ1-1; D not resolved. V dropped 4 bases and J dropped 1 base, with 1 base sitting between them. Germline V gene sequence: CDR1 MNHEY, CDR2 SVGAGI. The CDR3 is 11 residues long. The DNA of the CDR3 is TGTGCCAGCAGTTGGAACACTGAAGCTTTCTTT. It specifies CASSWNTEAFF.

As for this clone: The same CDR3 arises from other DNA sequences in this sample as well. V usage is TRBV5-1 and J usage is TRBJ2-2, with TRBD2 matching over 12 bases. The CDR3 extends over 15 amino acids. Germline assignment: CDR1 SGHRS and CDR2 YFSETQ. The trim removed 4 bases at V and 5 bases at J, leaving 3 bases unmatched. CDR3 coding DNA: TGCGCCAGCAGCCCGGGGACTAGCGGGACCGGGGAGCTGTTTTTT. Translated: CASSPGTSGTGELFF.

J is TRBJ2-4 and V is TRBV2; D call uncertain. CDR1 and CDR2 (germline): SNHLY, FYNNEI. There are 12 residues in the CDR3. Deletions cut 7 bases from V and 8 bases from J, with 12 bases between. The CDR3 DNA follows: TGTGCCAGCACTCTAGAGAGGTACATTCAGTACTTC. Protein: CASTLERYIQYF. Combining the CDR3 with reference TRBV2 and TRBJ2-4 gives the whole variable domain EPEVTQTPSHQVTQMGQEVILRCVPISNHLYFYWYRQILGQKVEFLVSFYNNEISEKSEIFDDQFSVERPDGSNFTLKIRSTKLEDSAMYFCASTLERYIQYFGAGTRLSVL.

The rearrangement uses TRBV18 and TRBJ1-4; 9 nucleotides align to TRBD1. The CDR3 has 18 amino acids. From germline, CDR1 is KGHSH and CDR2 LQKENI. J was trimmed by 1 base and V by 4 bases; bases with no gene match: 10. CDR3 sequence: CASSQQGANGGTNEKLFF. DNA of the CDR3: TGTGCCAGCTCACAACAGGGGGCCAACGGGGGAACTAATGAAAAACTGTTTTTT.

This clone was detected once. DNA for the CDR3: TGTGCCAGCAGTCCCCTCCGGACAGGGTTGGGCTATGGCTACACCTTC. This codes for CASSPLRTGLGYGYTF. The rearrangement joins TRBV2 to TRBJ1-2, with 8 bases identical to TRBD1. V was pared by 5 bases and J by 4 bases, with 12 bases of the junction left unmatched. The CDR3 has 16 amino acids. Germline assignment: CDR1 SNHLY and CDR2 FYNNEI.

The gene calls are TRBV5-6 and TRBJ2-2; D gene unclear. Germline CDR1 reads SGHDT; CDR2 reads YYEEEE. Trimming removed 4 bases at V and 7 bases at J, with 8 bases between. The CDR3 spans 12 residues. CDR3 DNA: TGTGCCAGCAGCCATGGCATCGGGGAGCTGTTTTTT. Protein sequence: CASSHGIGELFF.

This chain links TRBV6-5 with TRBJ1-2, with D maybe TRBD1 (5 bases). This CDR3 has 11 residues. CDR1 is MNHEY, CDR2 SVGAGI, per germline. Trimming cost V 10 bases and J 4 bases, with 10 bases left between them. CDR3 sequence reads: CATGTVYGYTF. The DNA for the CDR3 is TGTGCCACCGGGACCGTCTATGGCTACACCTTC.

The genes are TRBV5-6 and TRBJ1-4, with D perhaps matching TRBD1 (5 bases). The CDR3 has 15 residues. Trimming cost V 0 bases and J 3 bases, with 9 bases left between them. Germline CDR1 is SGHDT and CDR2 is YYEEEE. CDR3: CASSLGGKANEKLFF. The CDR3 region has the DNA TGTGCCAGCAGCTTGGGGGGGAAAGCTAATGAAAAACTGTTTTTT.

This chain joins TRBV11-1 and TRBJ2-7, with TRBD1 identical over 7 bases. The CDR3 contains 17 residues. CDR1 and CDR2 from the germline V gene are SGHAT and FQDESV (reference sequence). The V and J ends lost 0 bases and 0 bases, in that order; junction bases with no gene match: 8. CDR3 bases: TGTGCCAGCAGCTTAGCGACAGGGCTGTGGGGCTCCTACGAGCAGTACTTC. Translated, it gives CASSLATGLWGSYEQYF.

The chain uses TRBV2 and TRBJ1-2; D may be TRBD1 (5 bases). Trimming took off 0 bases at V and 10 bases at J, with 15 bases between the two ends. Per the germline V gene, CDR1 is SNHLY and CDR2 is FYNNEI. CDR3 length: 14 amino acids. The CDR3, as DNA: TGTGCCAGCAGTGAAGCGCCGGGGCAGGGCAACTACACCTTC. Amino acid sequence: CASSEAPGQGNYTF.

On this clone itself: The identical CDR3 is also encoded by other nucleotide sequences in the sample. The J gene is TRBJ2-7, the V gene TRBV30; D is unclear. The CDR3 is made up of 11 amino acids. Per the germline V gene, CDR1 is GTSNPN and CDR2 is SVGIG (reference sequence). The V and J ends lost 3 bases and 3 bases respectively, with 6 bases between them. The CDR3 nucleotides read TGTGCCTGGAGCCTTAACTACGAGCAGTACTTC. Its protein product is CAWSLNYEQYF.

The chain recombines TRBV21-1 with TRBJ2-5. TRBV21-1 is described as a pseudogene. The CDR3 has 13 residues. This CDR3 reads CASSKGIEETQYF. The CDR3 DNA reads as TGTGCCAGCAGCAAAGGGATAGAAGAGACCCAGTACTTC.

Regarding this clone: This specimen includes other DNA sequences encoding the same CDR3. The gene calls are TRBV5-1 and TRBJ2-2; 7 bases agree with TRBD2. The J segment lost 2 bases and the V segment lost 1 base, leaving 2 bases of the junction unmatched. The CDR3 is 15 amino acids. Germline V CDR1 and CDR2: SGHRS, YFSETQ. CDR3 DNA: TGCGCCAGCAGCTTGAGCGGGGCTAACACCGGGGAGCTGTTTTTT. Its protein product is CASSLSGANTGELFF.

This clone was observed a single time. The same CDR3 arises from other DNA sequences in this sample as well. The rearrangement links TRBV5-1 to TRBJ2-7; D perhaps matches TRBD1 (6 bases). With 2 bases removed from V and 6 bases from J, the gap between germline ends came to 12 bases. The germline V gene has CDR1 SGHRS and CDR2 YFSETQ. This CDR3 has 13 amino acids. CDR3 sequence reads: CASSLEGGTEQYF. CDR3 DNA: TGCGCCAGCAGCTTAGAAGGGGGTACCGAGCAGTACTTC.

The V and J genes are TRBV6-1 and TRBJ1-2, with no clear D. The germline V and J ends were trimmed by 5 bases and 3 bases, with 10 bases remaining between them. This CDR3 comprises 13 residues. Germline CDR1 reads MNHNS; CDR2 reads SASEGT. CDR3 sequence (DNA): TGTGCCAGCAGTCATGATCATCACTATGGCTACACCTTC. It specifies CASSHDHHYGYTF.

In the case of this clone: Other nucleotide sequences in the sample specify the same CDR3. The CDR3 here is CAISDGYQETQYF. In DNA form, the CDR3 reads TGTGCCATCAGTGATGGGTACCAAGAGACCCAGTACTTC. The chain is built from TRBV10-3 and TRBJ2-5; D uncertain. CDR1 and CDR2 (germline): ENHRY, SYGVKD. The V gene lost 3 bases and the J gene lost 0 bases, with 5 bases spanning the gap. The CDR3 spans 13 residues.

The chain links TRBV6-1 to TRBJ2-2, with 8 bases that match TRBD1. The CDR3 is 14 amino acids. Germline trimming cut 7 bases from V and 7 bases from J; bases unmatched to any gene: 8. Germline CDR1 is MNHNS and CDR2 is SASEGT. The CDR3 coding sequence is TGTGCCAGCACCCGACAGGGGTCGGGCGGGGAGCTGTTTTTT. It encodes CASTRQGSGGELFF.

The rearrangement joins TRBV12-5 to TRBJ2-7, with TRBD2 matching over 10 bases. This CDR3 has 19 residues. V gave up 0 bases and J gave up 5 bases; unmatched junction bases: 16. Germline CDR1 LGHNT, CDR2 FRNRAP. The CDR3 sequence: CASGLVQTPLAGVSNEQYF. CDR3 in DNA: TGTGCTAGTGGTTTGGTACAGACACCCCTAGCGGGAGTGTCTAACGAGCAGTACTTC.

The V gene is TRBV6-1, the J gene TRBJ1-6; D is possibly TRBD1 (5 bases). The length of the CDR3 is 13 residues. Trimming took 11 bases from V and 9 from J, leaving 17 bases between them. The V gene's germline CDR1 is MNHNS and CDR2 SASEGT. DNA for the CDR3: TGTGCCTCCTGGGTGGGGGGAAGTTCACCCCTCCACTTT. It specifies CASWVGGSSPLHF.

The genes are TRBV5-4 and TRBJ1-1; D is unclear. This CDR3 region has 15 residues. Trimming shortened V by 0 bases and J by 0 bases, and 9 bases separated the two germline ends. Germline CDR1 reads SGHNT; CDR2 reads YYREEE (reference sequence). CDR3 residues: CASSLVSHLNTEAFF. DNA of the CDR3: TGTGCCAGCAGCTTGGTGAGCCACCTGAACACTGAAGCTTTCTTT.

This rearrangement joins TRBV5-1 to TRBJ2-2; TRBD1 agrees at 7 bases. Germline V gene sequence: CDR1 SGHRS, CDR2 YFSETQ. The CDR3 covers 16 residues. V trimming: 5 bases; J trimming: 4 bases; junction bases outside the gene matches: 11. The CDR3 DNA reads TGCGCCAGCAGTACTTACGGGGACAGAGGCACCGGGGAGCTGTTTTTT. Translated, it gives CASSTYGDRGTGELFF. The whole variable domain, remainder taken from reference TRBV5-1 and TRBJ2-2, is KAGVTQTPRYLIKTRGQQVTLSCSPISGHRSVSWYQQTPGQGLQFLFEYFSETQRNKGNFPGRFSGRQFSNSRSEMNVSTLELGDSALYLCASSTYGDRGTGELFFGEGSRLTVL.

This chain joins TRBV9 and TRBJ1-2, with a weak D call TRBD1 (5 bases). The V and J ends lost 0 bases and 2 bases respectively, with 11 bases between them. From germline, CDR1 is SGDLS and CDR2 YYNGEE. The CDR3 is made up of 15 amino acids. The DNA for the CDR3 is TGTGCCAGCAGCGTAGATCGGGGGGAGAACTATGGCTACACCTTC. Amino acid sequence: CASSVDRGENYGYTF.

The chain links TRBV5-1 to TRBJ2-1; the match to TRBD2 covers 10 bases. The CDR3 runs to 17 residues. V shed 1 base, J shed 4 bases, and the junction held 8 bases outside the gene matches. Germline loops: CDR1 SGHRS, CDR2 YFSETQ. The CDR3 coding sequence is TGCGCCAGCAGCTTGAGTGCCGGGACTAGCGCTTACAATGAGCAGTTCTTC. Translated, it gives CASSLSAGTSAYNEQFF.

V usage is TRBV30 and J usage is TRBJ2-7; TRBD2 matches at 8 bases. In germline, CDR1 is GTSNPN, CDR2 SVGIG (reference sequence). Trimming took 4 bases from V and 0 from J; bases not matched to a gene: 2. The CDR3 is 13 residues long. The CDR3 here is CAWKREYSYEQYF. The CDR3 coding sequence is TGTGCCTGGAAGCGGGAGTACTCCTACGAGCAGTACTTC.

The rearrangement uses TRBV30 and TRBJ1-2; no clear D. CDR3 size: 11 residues. V was clipped by 5 bases and J by 8 bases, with 12 bases between them. Germline values: CDR1 GTSNPN, CDR2 SVGIG (reference sequence). DNA of the CDR3: TGTGCCTGGCGCCCCCTCGCGGGCTACACCTTC. This encodes CAWRPLAGYTF.

This chain joins TRBV10-2 and TRBJ2-7; 7 bases map to TRBD1. The germline V gene has CDR1 WSHSY and CDR2 SAAADI. V was pared by 7 bases and J by 1 base, with 7 bases of the junction left unmatched. This CDR3 region has 14 residues. CDR3 sequence: CASMDRFASYEQYF. The DNA of the CDR3 is TGCGCCAGCATGGACAGGTTCGCGTCCTACGAGCAGTACTTC.

In the case of this clone: Other DNA sequences within the sample encode an identical CDR3. DNA for the CDR3: TGTGCCAGCTCACCAGGAGAATATGGCTACACCTTC. Residues: CASSPGEYGYTF. The chain has TRBV18 and TRBJ1-2; no firm D call. This CDR3 contains 12 residues. Trimming pared 2 bases from V and 5 bases from J, leaving 6 bases between. Germline-derived CDR1 and CDR2 are KGHSH and LQKENI.